This T cell receptor (beta chain) was retrieved from a study of regulatory T cells in long-lasting Graves disease. The study's findings and limits: Graves' patients with persistent disease showed TCR diversity lower than patients newly diagnosed.

A single count supports this clonotype. The antigen remains undetermined. Specified time point: persistent/refractory GD, antithyroid drugs over 5 years with positive TRAb. The TCR library used RNA extracted from PBMCs. Germline CDR1 reads MNHEY; CDR2 reads SMNVEV (reference sequence). Trimming took 0 bases from V and 10 from J, leaving 13 bases between them. The CDR3 is made up of 14 amino acids. Library construction for TCR beta used iRepertoire HTBI primers and Arm-PCR of CDR3 regions. Study processing details: Samples revealed 60 to 70 TRBV and about 15 TRBJ segments. Each CDR3 protein gets one entry after TCRdb re-called the multiplex PCR reads with MiXCR. TCRdb assigned the V and J calls; the authors' analysis was not used. The sample yields 700,000 or so distinct CDR3 sequences, around 30% seen once.

V gene TRBV27 combines with J gene TRBJ1-5, with D unresolved. The sequence came from a female donor with Graves disease. The sample in question was peripheral blood mononuclear cells (PBMCs), obtained when the disease was refractory, from a patient treated with antithyroid drugs. The CDR3 coding sequence is TGTGCCAGCAGTTTATCAACAGCTAAGGGACCCCAGCATTTT. The encoded protein is CASSLSTAKGPQHF.